The clone carrying this TCR beta chain came up a few times. The data derive from a study of blood T cell repertoires in COVID-19. The wider study: Samples representing acute and convalescent COVID-19 were sourced from the United States, Italy and Spain. T cells, B-cell-depleted T cells, or PBMCs provided the cDNA or gDNA that served as material.

This CDR3 has 12 residues. V was trimmed by 3 bases and J by 1 base, leaving 3 bases between them. Germline assignment: CDR1 LNHDA and CDR2 SQIVND (reference sequence). In the original analysis: Reference gene primer amplification in the assay estimated nucleated cell counts. TCRdb's copy holds only in-frame clones and misses some; the assay was immunoSEQ multiplex PCR. V, J and clone size were drawn from that table, and D and trimming were deduced from the DNA. Here the sample spans roughly 260,000 clones, approximately 89% being singletons. The TCR sequence derives from a man in his forties or fifties who had recovered from COVID-19. J is TRBJ2-5 and V is TRBV19; D gene uncertain. Sample: peripheral blood. The CDR3 here is CASSISQETQYF. The CDR3 DNA is TGTGCCAGTAGTATCTCCCAAGAGACCCAGTACTTC.